These 28 T cell receptor beta chains originate from one sample sequenced in a study of T-cell memory formation after mild COVID-19. TCRdb re-analysed the 5' RACE reads in MiXCR, keeping a single row per CDR3 protein. This sample has more than 300,000 distinct CDR3 sequences, with roughly 13% found just once. The sample was PBMCs or a T cell subset sorted from them (not recorded which). These receptor sequences come from a man aged 18 to 30 who had mild COVID-19 (a few samples of this study predate the infection). Cell type and time point are not known.

The chain joins TRBV5-1 to TRBJ2-5; 10 bases are shared with TRBD2. The ends lost 0 bases at V and 0 bases at J; junction bases unmatched: 5. Germline values: CDR1 SGHRS, CDR2 YFSETQ. There are 17 residues in the CDR3. CDR3 in DNA: TGCGCCAGCAGCTTGGGAGCTAGCGGGGGATACCAAGAGACCCAGTACTTC. This encodes CASSLGASGGYQETQYF.

This clonotype was seen only a few times. The CDR3 is CASGTGMNTEAFF. The DNA of the CDR3 is TGTGCCAGCGGGACAGGAATGAACACTGAAGCTTTCTTT. The genes are TRBV2 and TRBJ1-1; 8 bases align to TRBD1. Germline CDR1 SNHLY, CDR2 FYNNEI. J lost 0 bases, V lost 8 bases, and 2 bases had no gene match. The CDR3 is 13 amino acids.

This clonotype was detected ten times or more. CDR3 protein: CASSPDSYNSPLHF. CDR3 nucleotides: TGTGCCAGCTCGCCAGACTCCTATAATTCACCCCTCCACTTT. The chain joins TRBV2 to TRBJ1-6; D is uncertain. Trimming left V 8 bases short and J 0 bases short, with 8 bases between. Germline loops: CDR1 SNHLY, CDR2 FYNNEI. The CDR3 runs 14 residues.

This rearrangement joins TRBV29-1 to TRBJ1-5, with D uncertain. V was shortened by 5 bases and J by 0 bases, with 8 bases between the two germline ends. The germline V gene encodes CDR1 SQVTM and CDR2 ANQGSEA. The CDR3 has 13 residues. The CDR3, as DNA: TGCAGCGTTTCAGACAATAGCAATCAGCCCCAGCATTTT. Protein product: CSVSDNSNQPQHF.

This clonotype was found a few times. The CDR3 nucleotides are TGTGCCAGCAGTTTATACCCAGGTACCACTGAAGCTTTCTTT. Encoded protein: CASSLYPGTTEAFF. V and J are TRBV12-3 or TRBV12-4 and TRBJ1-1; no clear D. V was trimmed by 2 bases and J by 4 bases, leaving 11 bases between them. This CDR3 contains 14 residues.

The gene calls are TRBV7-9 and TRBJ2-3, with D perhaps given as TRBD1 or TRBD2 (5 bases each). The germline V gene has CDR1 SEHNR and CDR2 FQNEAQ (reference sequence). The germline V and J ends were trimmed by 2 bases and 2 bases, with 17 bases remaining between them. This CDR3 region has 17 residues. CDR3 nucleotide sequence: TGTGCCAGCAGCTTAACGGGACCGAGTGTGGCCACAGATACGCAGTATTTT. This gives the protein CASSLTGPSVATDTQYF.

This clonotype was observed a handful of times. J is TRBJ2-1 and V is TRBV5-5; 8 bases line up with TRBD1. The germline CDR1 and CDR2 sequences are SGHKS and YYEKEE (reference sequence). This CDR3 is built from 14 residues. The trim removed 4 bases at V and 5 bases at J, leaving 5 bases unmatched. The CDR3 reads CASSAWTGHNEQFF. In nucleotides, the CDR3 is TGTGCCAGCAGCGCATGGACAGGGCACAATGAGCAGTTCTTC.

The rearrangement uses TRBV20-1 and TRBJ2-1; a possible D gene is TRBD1 (6 bases). Trimming took 6 bases from V and 12 from J, leaving 12 bases between them. Germline CDR1 reads DFQATT; CDR2 reads SNEGSKA (reference sequence). CDR3 length equals 10 residues. The DNA for the CDR3 is TGCAGTGCCCACAGGGACGGGCAGTTCTTC. Amino acid sequence: CSAHRDGQFF.

CDR3 sequence (DNA): TGCAGCGTCTCGAGTCGGACAGCAGAGACCCAGTACTTC. The encoded protein is CSVSSRTAETQYF. The V gene is TRBV29-1, the J gene TRBJ2-5; D is possibly TRBD1 (6 bases). Per germline, CDR1 SQVTM and CDR2 ANQGSEA. The V end was cut by 6 bases, the J end by 4 bases, with 15 bases between. The CDR3 loop spans 13 amino acids.

The table lists this clonotype with many counts. V and J are TRBV7-7 and TRBJ2-1; D not resolved. V lost 3 bases, J lost 5 bases, and 8 bases lay in between. This CDR3 is 13 amino acids long. Germline V gene data show CDR1 as SSHAT and CDR2 as FNYEAQ (reference sequence). The CDR3 loop is CASSFSQNNEQFF. The CDR3 DNA sequence: TGTGCCAGCAGCTTCTCGCAGAACAATGAGCAGTTCTTC.

The rearrangement joins TRBV10-3 to TRBJ2-7; no clear D. This CDR3 is built from 14 residues. V gave up 3 bases and J gave up 3 bases, with 12 bases separating them. The germline V gene encodes CDR1 ENHRY and CDR2 SYGVKD. This CDR3 is CAISDQVRRYEQYF. DNA of the CDR3: TGTGCCATCAGTGATCAGGTCAGACGCTACGAGCAGTACTTC.

This chain joins TRBV27 and TRBJ1-4; D uncertain. Trimming stripped 5 bases from V and 0 bases from J, with 7 bases between. CDR1 and CDR2 (germline): MNHEY, SMNVEV (reference sequence). The CDR3 spans 14 residues. The CDR3 spells CASSPGSTNEKLFF. In nucleotides, the CDR3 is TGTGCCAGCAGTCCGGGATCAACTAATGAAAAACTGTTTTTT.

This clonotype was counted once. Here the CDR3 DNA reads TGCGCCAGCAGCTCTCAGACACCTAACACAGATACGCAGTATTTT. Its translation: CASSSQTPNTDTQYF. The V and J genes are TRBV5-1 and TRBJ2-3; D is ambiguous. CDR3 size: 15 residues. Trimming cost V 3 bases and J 2 bases, with 13 bases left between them. Germline CDR1 SGHRS, CDR2 YFSETQ.

V usage is TRBV5-1 and J usage is TRBJ2-3, with D tentatively TRBD1 or TRBD2 (6 bases each). CDR1 SGHRS and CDR2 YFSETQ come from the germline V gene. CDR3 length equals 14 residues. Trimming cost V 4 bases and J 5 bases, with 14 bases left between them. The CDR3 loop is CASSPGEVGDTQYF. CDR3 sequence (DNA): TGCGCCAGCAGCCCAGGGGAGGTGGGAGATACGCAGTATTTT.

This clonotype was observed a few times. The V call is TRBV4-2, the J call TRBJ2-4; no clear D. Germline loops: CDR1 LGHNA, CDR2 YNFKEQ. CDR3 length: 16 amino acids. The V end was cut by 5 bases, the J end by 1 base, with 15 bases between. The CDR3, as DNA: TGTGCCAGCAGCAATACTGGGCTCTCTGCCAAAAACATTCAGTACTTC. It is translated as CASSNTGLSAKNIQYF.

The chain carries TRBV12-3 or TRBV12-4 and TRBJ1-2; TRBD1 matches at 9 bases. V shed 6 bases, J shed 6 bases, and the junction held 5 bases outside the gene matches. The CDR3 has 13 amino acids. CDR3 sequence: CASSTGTGNGYTF. The DNA of the CDR3 is TGTGCCAGCAGCACCGGGACAGGGAATGGCTACACCTTC.

At least ten counts were recorded for this clonotype. V usage is TRBV4-3 and J usage is TRBJ1-3; TRBD1 matches at 7 bases. This CDR3 spans 17 amino acids. CDR1 and CDR2 from the germline V gene are LGHNA and YSLEER. V was pared by 2 bases and J by 0 bases, with 7 bases of the junction left unmatched. This CDR3 is CASSQNSGQYSGNTIYF. The CDR3 DNA is TGCGCCAGCAGCCAAAATTCGGGACAGTACTCTGGAAACACCATATATTTT.

This clonotype appeared a few times. The CDR3 nucleotides read TGTGCCAGCTCACCACTGCCGGGAGGCACTGAAGCTTTCTTT. It encodes CASSPLPGGTEAFF. The chain is built from TRBV18 and TRBJ1-1, with D unresolved. Between the trimmed V and J ends, which lost 1 base and 4 bases, there was a span of 10 bases. Per the germline V gene, CDR1 is KGHSH and CDR2 is LQKENI. This CDR3 contains 14 residues.

This clonotype has more than one count but fewer than ten. CDR3 protein: CASSQVHSGNSPLHF. Here the CDR3 DNA reads TGCGCCAGCAGCCAAGTACATTCAGGGAATTCACCCCTCCACTTT. The V call is TRBV4-1, the J call TRBJ1-6, with D possibly being TRBD1 (5 bases). Trimming stripped 1 base from V and 7 bases from J, with 11 bases between. This CDR3 contains 15 residues. CDR1 is MGHRA, CDR2 YSYEKL, per germline.

In DNA form, the CDR3 reads TGTGCCAGCAGCCCTCGGGGGGGTCGGGAGCCCCAGCATTTT. It yields the protein CASSPRGGREPQHF. The chain has TRBV25-1 and TRBJ1-5; a possible D gene is TRBD1 (5 bases). The germline gives CDR1 MGHDK, CDR2 SYGVNS. The ends were cut back, 6 bases at V and 8 bases at J, with 17 bases in the middle. The CDR3 totals 14 residues.

This clonotype showed up many times. The chain links TRBV7-2 to TRBJ2-1; 9 bases match TRBD1. In germline, CDR1 is SGHTA, CDR2 FQGNSA. The CDR3 spans 15 residues. Unmatched junction bases numbered 8, after V lost 5 bases and J lost 6 bases. CDR3 sequence: CASSRDRDRANEQFF. The CDR3 DNA is TGTGCCAGCAGCCGTGACCGGGACAGGGCCAATGAGCAGTTCTTC.

In this sample, this clonotype turned up many times. The chain recombines TRBV6-4 with TRBJ2-3; D unclear. Germline V gene lookup returns CDR1 MRHNA and CDR2 SNTAGT. The CDR3 runs 13 residues. Between the trimmed V and J ends, which lost 8 bases and 5 bases, there was a span of 14 bases. The CDR3 DNA follows: TGTGCCAGCGCCTTCCGCTCCCAAGATACGCAGTATTTT. Amino acid sequence: CASAFRSQDTQYF.

This clonotype occurred a few times. The rearrangement links TRBV11-2 to TRBJ2-7; a possible D gene is TRBD1 (6 bases). The V end lost 2 bases, the J end lost 2 bases, and 7 bases lay between the germline ends. This CDR3 contains 13 residues. CDR1 is SGHAT and CDR2 is FQNNGV in the germline V gene. CDR3: CASSLTGTYEQYV. The CDR3 DNA follows: TGTGCCAGCAGCTTAACAGGGACCTACGAGCAGTACGTC.

This clonotype was counted only a few times. V is TRBV5-1 and J is TRBJ2-5; 10 nucleotides match TRBD1. Trimming at V came to 3 bases and at J to 5 bases, leaving 7 bases not matched to a gene. There are 15 residues in the CDR3. The germline V gene has CDR1 SGHRS and CDR2 YFSETQ. The CDR3 DNA reads as TGCGCCAGCAGCTCGGACAGGGGGAACAAGGAGACCCAGTACTTC. Protein product: CASSSDRGNKETQYF.

This clonotype appeared a few times. The gene calls are TRBV29-1 and TRBJ2-2; weak D call: TRBD2 (5 bases). CDR1 is SQVTM, CDR2 ANQGSEA, per germline. V was pared by 1 base and J by 5 bases, with 8 bases between. This CDR3 is 13 amino acids long. The CDR3 DNA sequence: TGCAGCGTTGAAGGCCGCGGGACCGGGGAGCTGTTTTTT. This codes for CSVEGRGTGELFF.

The chain uses TRBV7-2 and TRBJ2-7; 13 bases are a match to TRBD2. Germline loops: CDR1 SGHTA, CDR2 FQGNSA. The trim removed 4 bases at V and 4 bases at J, leaving 4 bases unmatched. The CDR3 covers 15 residues. The CDR3 sequence: CASSSLAGGQYEQYF. CDR3 coding DNA: TGTGCCAGCAGCTCACTAGCGGGGGGGCAGTACGAGCAGTACTTC.

This clonotype was counted between two and nine times. The chain couples TRBV5-1 to TRBJ2-2, with TRBD2 matching 8 bases. Germline V CDR1 and CDR2: SGHRS, YFSETQ. After removal of 4 bases from V and 3 bases from J, the junction contained 2 bases not matched to a gene. The length of the CDR3 is 14 residues. CDR3 coding DNA: TGCGCCAGCAGCGCGGGGGGCCACACCGGGGAGCTGTTTTTT. This sequence encodes CASSAGGHTGELFF. Filled out from reference TRBV5-1 and TRBJ2-2, the complete variable domain reads KAGVTQTPRYLIKTRGQQVTLSCSPISGHRSVSWYQQTPGQGLQFLFEYFSETQRNKGNFPGRFSGRQFSNSRSEMNVSTLELGDSALYLCASSAGGHTGELFFGEGSRLTVL.

V is TRBV29-1 and J is TRBJ1-2, with a possible D match to TRBD1 (6 bases). The CDR3 extends over 14 amino acids. V was pared by 6 bases and J by 6 bases, with 20 bases between. Germline assignment: CDR1 SQVTM and CDR2 ANQGSEA. The CDR3 DNA reads as TGCAGCGTAAACTACCAGGGGTTTGGTGATGGCTACACCTTC. Amino acid sequence: CSVNYQGFGDGYTF.